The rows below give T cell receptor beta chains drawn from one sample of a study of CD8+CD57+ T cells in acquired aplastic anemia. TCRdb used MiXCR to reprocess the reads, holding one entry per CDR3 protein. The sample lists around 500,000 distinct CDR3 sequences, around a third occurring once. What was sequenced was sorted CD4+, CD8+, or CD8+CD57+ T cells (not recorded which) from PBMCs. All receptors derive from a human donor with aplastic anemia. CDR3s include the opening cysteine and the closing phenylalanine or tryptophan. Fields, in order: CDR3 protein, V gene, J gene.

CASSRDSSTYEQYF	TRBV19	TRBJ2-7
CATSERLRYEQYF	TRBV24-1	TRBJ2-7
CASTAGPTYEQYF	TRBV6-1	TRBJ2-7
CASSPNLAVTDTQYF	TRBV9	TRBJ2-3
CASSEEGTQFF	TRBV2	TRBJ2-1
CASSLNPGRGQETQYF	TRBV7-2	TRBJ2-5
CASSVAWGGTEAFF	TRBV9	TRBJ1-1
CASGPGTLTANQPQHF	TRBV11-1	TRBJ1-5
CSARGMGQGYPYGYTF	TRBV20-1	TRBJ1-2
CASSLFTVMNTEAFF	TRBV5-6	TRBJ1-1
CASSRGQGLQETQYF	TRBV2	TRBJ2-5
CASSVDATRAGNTIYF	TRBV9	TRBJ1-3
CASSLAWGGGQFHLLHF	TRBV7-2	TRBJ1-6
CASSRTSVQETQYF	TRBV9	TRBJ2-5
CASTEQGWDTIYF	TRBV2	TRBJ1-3
CASSIQGRPANTGELFF	TRBV19	TRBJ2-2
CAISGTGTNTEAFF	TRBV10-3	TRBJ1-1
CASSGQGFVQDEQFF	TRBV7-9	TRBJ2-1
CSAAGSGGLSGNTIYF	TRBV20-1	TRBJ1-3
CASSQPGLAVYNEQFF	TRBV3-1	TRBJ2-1
CAIGGLETQYF	TRBV10-3	TRBJ2-5
CSARGASGTTDTQYF	TRBV20-1	TRBJ2-3